This passage covers 20 T cell receptor beta chains from one sample sequenced in a study of T cells in Graves' hyperthyroidism and ophthalmopathy. There were TCR beta CDR3 regions amplified from RNA transcripts. A set of HTBI primers served as the primers for a first-round RT-PCR of the TCR CDR3. TCRdb reanalysed the multiplex PCR reads using MiXCR and keeps one entry per CDR3 protein. The sample lists some 560,000 distinct CDR3 sequences; 15% to 19% were seen once. The specimen sequenced was blood. The source is a woman aged 30 to 39 with Graves' hyperthyroidism.

J is TRBJ2-1 and V is TRBV15; D might be TRBD2 (6 bases). CDR3 size: 16 residues. The V end was cut by 0 bases, the J end by 4 bases, with 13 bases between. The germline V gene has CDR1 LNHNV and CDR2 YYDKDF (reference sequence). The CDR3 spells CATSRDEVAVYNEQFF. In nucleotides, the CDR3 is TGTGCCACCAGCAGAGATGAGGTAGCGGTATACAATGAGCAGTTCTTC.

The chain has TRBV7-9 and TRBJ2-5; 12 bases are shared with TRBD2. The CDR3 extends over 17 amino acids. Germline CDR1 SEHNR, CDR2 FQNEAQ (reference sequence). V was pared by 6 bases and J by 2 bases, with 10 bases of the junction left unmatched. CDR3: CASSPEGTSGSQETQYF. In DNA, the CDR3 is TGTGCCAGCAGTCCGGAGGGGACTAGCGGGTCGCAAGAGACCCAGTACTTC.

This clonotype was detected only a few times. The chain employs TRBV24-1 and TRBJ2-1, with TRBD2 matching over 11 bases. Trimming cost V 1 base and J 8 bases; bases outside gene matches: 6. The CDR3 covers 16 residues. Germline CDR1 and CDR2: KGHDR and SFDVKD. The CDR3 loop reads CATSDLLAGVGDEQFF. CDR3 sequence (DNA): TGTGCCACCAGTGATTTACTAGCGGGAGTCGGGGATGAGCAGTTCTTC.

Many counts were recorded for this clonotype. V gene TRBV12-3 or TRBV12-4 combines with J gene TRBJ1-1; 7 positions match TRBD1. V lost 2 bases and J lost 3; bases outside the gene matches: 3. There are 14 residues in the CDR3. The CDR3 nucleotides read TGTGCCAGCAGTTTACAACAGGGGTACACTGAAGCTTTCTTT. It yields the protein CASSLQQGYTEAFF.

This clonotype was picked up many times. The chain recombines TRBV12-3 or TRBV12-4 with TRBJ1-5; D is possibly TRBD1 (5 bases). V was shortened by 2 bases and J by 1 base, with 9 bases between the two germline ends. CDR3 size: 15 residues. The CDR3 here is CASSLSWGSNQPQHF. In DNA form, the CDR3 reads TGTGCCAGCAGTTTATCGTGGGGGAGCAATCAGCCCCAGCATTTT.

This clonotype occurred many times. The chain carries TRBV12-3 or TRBV12-4 and TRBJ2-2; 11 bases match TRBD1. After removal of 5 bases from V and 6 bases from J, the junction contained 5 bases not matched to a gene. CDR3 size: 15 residues. The CDR3 spells CASSPRTGGPGELFF. DNA of the CDR3: TGTGCCAGCAGTCCCCGGACAGGGGGCCCCGGGGAGCTGTTTTTT.

This clonotype has at least ten counts. This sequence joins TRBV6-1 and TRBJ2-1; tentatively, D is TRBD2 (5 bases). V was trimmed by 5 bases and J by 7 bases, leaving 18 bases between them. Germline V CDR1 and CDR2: MNHNS, SASEGT. This CDR3 is built from 15 residues. The CDR3 loop is CASSYLGSTENEQFF. CDR3 nucleotide sequence: TGTGCCAGCAGTTATTTGGGGAGCACGGAGAATGAGCAGTTCTTC.

This clonotype was observed many times. Mismatch with germline at one junction end may stem from a read error. The chain has TRBV6-5 and TRBJ2-7; no clear D gene. This CDR3 comprises 14 residues. Per the germline V gene, CDR1 is MNHEY and CDR2 is SVGAGI. This CDR3 reads CASSYSGNSYGQYF. CDR3 sequence (DNA): TGTGCCAGCAGTTACTCGGGGAACTCCTACGGGCAGTACTTC.

The chain uses TRBV7-2 and TRBJ2-1; D gene uncertain. Trimming took off 4 bases at V and 0 bases at J, with 10 bases between the two ends. CDR1 is SGHTA and CDR2 is FQGNSA in the germline V gene. This CDR3 is 15 amino acids long. The CDR3 sequence: CASSSHPSSYNEQFF. In nucleotides, the CDR3 is TGTGCCAGCAGCTCCCACCCGAGCTCCTACAATGAGCAGTTCTTC.

Many counts were recorded for this clonotype. The rearrangement links TRBV18 to TRBJ1-1; no reliable D call. Trimming took off 6 bases at V and 1 base at J, with 18 bases between the two ends. The CDR3 is 16 amino acids. Germline CDR1 reads KGHSH; CDR2 reads LQKENI. The CDR3 protein is CASSTIPISSNTEAFF. The CDR3 region has the DNA TGTGCCAGCTCCACTATTCCCATTTCTTCGAACACTGAAGCTTTCTTT.

V is TRBV4-1 and J is TRBJ2-1, with 15 bases identical to TRBD2. Trimming took 4 bases from V and 9 from J; bases not matched to a gene: 13. The CDR3 is 18 amino acids. Germline lookup yields CDR1 MGHRA and CDR2 YSYEKL. This CDR3 is CASSRNVPGLAGGGEQFF. DNA of the CDR3: TGCGCCAGCAGCCGGAACGTTCCGGGACTAGCGGGAGGTGGTGAGCAGTTCTTC.

This clonotype has at least ten counts. The CDR3 loop is CASSLAGTLNTEAFF. CDR3 DNA: TGTGCCAGCAGCTTAGCAGGCACCCTCAACACTGAAGCTTTCTTT. The rearrangement joins TRBV11-2 to TRBJ1-1; D is unclear. Germline lookup yields CDR1 SGHAT and CDR2 FQNNGV. Trimming removed 1 base at V and 2 bases at J, with 11 bases between. This CDR3 comprises 15 residues.

V usage is TRBV3-1 and J usage is TRBJ2-1; D possibly corresponds to TRBD2 (7 bases). This CDR3 is 16 amino acids long. The V end lost 0 bases, the J end lost 4 bases, and 13 bases lay between the germline ends. The germline gives CDR1 LGHDT, CDR2 YNNKEL (reference sequence). This CDR3 is CASSQEGGAGYNEQFF. CDR3 sequence (DNA): TGTGCCAGCAGCCAAGAGGGGGGGGCGGGATACAATGAGCAGTTCTTC.

This clonotype was counted many times. The V call is TRBV7-9, the J call TRBJ2-3, with 16 bases aligning to TRBD2. The V gene end was trimmed by 4 bases and the J gene end by 1 base; junction bases not matched to a gene: 5. Germline V gives CDR1 SEHNR, CDR2 FQNEAQ (reference sequence). This CDR3 has 18 amino acids. CDR3 sequence: CASSSPGTSGGGTDTQYF. CDR3 in DNA: TGTGCCAGCAGCTCCCCCGGGACTAGCGGGGGGGGCACAGATACGCAGTATTTT.

In this sample, this clonotype turned up many times. This chain joins TRBV20-1 and TRBJ1-4, with D possibly being TRBD1 (5 bases). The V gene's germline CDR1 is DFQATT and CDR2 SNEGSKA (reference sequence). CDR3 length: 14 amino acids. V lost 3 bases to trimming and J lost 6 bases, with 14 bases between them. The CDR3 DNA sequence: TGCAGTGCTAGTCCCGGGACGGGAGATGAAAAACTGTTTTTT. Its translation is CSASPGTGDEKLFF.

Of note for this clonotype: The junction does not match germline at one end; this may be a read error. The CDR3 region has the DNA TGTGCCAGCAGAAAAGGCGGCGGGGAGCCGTTTTTT. As protein: CASRKGGGEPFF. The gene calls are TRBV27 and TRBJ2-2; a possible D gene is TRBD2 (6 bases). The CDR3 is 12 amino acids. Germline V gene sequence: CDR1 MNHEY, CDR2 SMNVEV (reference sequence).

This clonotype was counted many times. The V and J genes are TRBV27 and TRBJ2-3; TRBD2 is a possible D gene (7 bases). The CDR3 spans 14 residues. The germline V and J ends were trimmed by 5 bases and 5 bases, with 14 bases remaining between them. Germline V gives CDR1 MNHEY, CDR2 SMNVEV (reference sequence). This CDR3 is CASSNGGGGDTQYF. In DNA, the CDR3 is TGTGCCAGCAGTAATGGAGGGGGGGGAGATACGCAGTATTTT.

The V and J genes are TRBV7-6 and TRBJ2-5; perhaps TRBD1 as D (7 bases). Trimming removed 5 bases at V and 8 bases at J, with 18 bases between. Germline V lookup: CDR1 SGHVS, CDR2 FNYEAQ. There are 14 residues in the CDR3. CDR3 DNA: TGTGCCAGCAGCCCCAGGGGGGCGGAGACAACCCAGTACTTC. It encodes CASSPRGAETTQYF.

This clonotype appeared a few times. The V gene is TRBV6-2 or TRBV6-3, the J gene TRBJ2-7; TRBD1 aligns across 9 bases. The CDR3 length is 14 residues. Per germline, CDR1 MNHEY and CDR2 SVGEGT. The trim removed 2 bases at V and 3 bases at J, leaving 2 bases unmatched. CDR3 in DNA: TGTGCCAGCAGTTACGGGACAGGGCTCTACGAGCAGTACTTC. Protein product: CASSYGTGLYEQYF.

The V call is TRBV9, the J call TRBJ2-1; TRBD2 is a possible D gene (6 bases). The CDR3 extends over 16 amino acids. The V end lost 1 base, the J end lost 0 bases, and 11 bases lay between the germline ends. Germline V lookup: CDR1 SGDLS, CDR2 YYNGEE. The CDR3 spells CASSVRREDSYNEQFF. The CDR3 bases are TGTGCCAGCAGCGTACGAAGGGAGGACTCCTACAATGAGCAGTTCTTC.